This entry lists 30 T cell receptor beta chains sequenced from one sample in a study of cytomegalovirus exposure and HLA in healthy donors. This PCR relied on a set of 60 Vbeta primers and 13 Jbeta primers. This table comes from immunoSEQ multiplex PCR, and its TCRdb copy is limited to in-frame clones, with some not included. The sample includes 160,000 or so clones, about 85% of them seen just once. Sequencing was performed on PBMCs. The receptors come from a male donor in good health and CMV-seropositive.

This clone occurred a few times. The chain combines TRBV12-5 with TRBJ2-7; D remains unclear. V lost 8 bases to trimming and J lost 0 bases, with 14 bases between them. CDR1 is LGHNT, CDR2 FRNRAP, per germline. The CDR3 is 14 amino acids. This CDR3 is CASRSGAISYEQYF. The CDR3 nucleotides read TGTGCTAGTAGGAGTGGAGCTATCTCCTACGAGCAGTACTTC.

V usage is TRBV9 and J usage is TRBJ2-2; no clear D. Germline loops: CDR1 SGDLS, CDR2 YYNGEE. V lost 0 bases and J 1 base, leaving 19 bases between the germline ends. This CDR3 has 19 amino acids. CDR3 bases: TGTGCCAGCAGCGTAGGGTCAGTCAGGCACCTCGGGAACACCGGGGAGCTGTTTTTT. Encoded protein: CASSVGSVRHLGNTGELFF.

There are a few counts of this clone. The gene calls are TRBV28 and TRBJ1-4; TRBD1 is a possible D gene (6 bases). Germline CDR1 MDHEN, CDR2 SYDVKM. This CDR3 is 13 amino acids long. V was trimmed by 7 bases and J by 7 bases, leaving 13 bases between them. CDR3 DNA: TGTGCCAGCACCAGGGGACGTAGTGAAAAACTGTTTTTT. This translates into CASTRGRSEKLFF.

CDR3 bases: TGTGCCAGCAGTTTCCAGGGGCTAGGCTCTGGAAACACCATATATTTT. This gives the protein CASSFQGLGSGNTIYF. The gene calls are TRBV27 and TRBJ1-3, with a weak D call TRBD1 (6 bases). Trimming took off 3 bases at V and 0 bases at J, with 12 bases between the two ends. CDR1 is MNHEY, CDR2 SMNVEV, per germline (reference sequence). CDR3 length: 16 residues.

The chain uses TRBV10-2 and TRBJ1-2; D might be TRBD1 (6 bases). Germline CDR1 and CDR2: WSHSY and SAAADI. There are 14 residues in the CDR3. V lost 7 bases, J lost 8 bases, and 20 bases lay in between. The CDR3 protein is CASMSEQLTGGYTF. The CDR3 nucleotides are TGCGCCAGCATGAGTGAGCAACTGACAGGCGGCTACACCTTC.

CDR3: CASSPPGGLETQYF. CDR3 coding DNA: TGTGCCAGCTCACCACCGGGGGGGTTGGAGACCCAGTACTTC. The rearrangement uses TRBV18 and TRBJ2-5, with 7 bases aligning to TRBD2. The junction had 3 bases not matched to a gene; V was cut back by 0 bases and J by 5 bases. CDR3 length: 14 amino acids. CDR1 and CDR2 from the germline V gene are KGHSH and LQKENI.

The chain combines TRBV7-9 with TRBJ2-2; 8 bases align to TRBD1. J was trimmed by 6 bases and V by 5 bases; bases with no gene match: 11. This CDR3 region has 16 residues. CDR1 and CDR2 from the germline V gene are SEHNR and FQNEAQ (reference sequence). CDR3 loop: CASSLGLLGQAGELFF. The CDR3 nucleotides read TGTGCCAGCAGCCTTGGACTGCTGGGACAGGCCGGGGAGCTGTTTTTT. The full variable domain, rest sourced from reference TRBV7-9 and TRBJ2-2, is DTGVSQNPRHKITKRGQNVTFRCDPISEHNRLYWYRQTLGQGPEFLTYFQNEAQLEKSRLLSDRFSAERPKGSFSTLEIQRTEQGDSAMYLCASSLGLLGQAGELFFGEGSRLTVL.

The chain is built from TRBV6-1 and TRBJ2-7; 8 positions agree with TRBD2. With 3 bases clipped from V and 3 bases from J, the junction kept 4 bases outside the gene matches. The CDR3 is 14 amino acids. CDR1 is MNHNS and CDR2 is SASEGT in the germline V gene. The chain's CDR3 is CASSEGLGDYEQYF. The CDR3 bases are TGTGCCAGCAGTGAGGGACTAGGTGACTACGAGCAGTACTTC.

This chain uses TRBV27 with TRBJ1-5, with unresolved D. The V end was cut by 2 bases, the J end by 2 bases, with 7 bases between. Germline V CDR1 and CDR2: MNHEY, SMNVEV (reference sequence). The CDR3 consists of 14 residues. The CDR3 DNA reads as TGTGCCAGCAGTTTAATCGTTGGCAATCAGCCCCAGCATTTT. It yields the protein CASSLIVGNQPQHF.

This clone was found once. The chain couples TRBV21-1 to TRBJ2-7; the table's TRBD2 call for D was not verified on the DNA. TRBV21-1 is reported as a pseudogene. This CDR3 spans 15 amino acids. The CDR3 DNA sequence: TGTGCCAGCAGCAGTCCCGGGACCTCCTGGGGGGTTCCGTACTTC. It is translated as CASSSPGTSWGVPYF.

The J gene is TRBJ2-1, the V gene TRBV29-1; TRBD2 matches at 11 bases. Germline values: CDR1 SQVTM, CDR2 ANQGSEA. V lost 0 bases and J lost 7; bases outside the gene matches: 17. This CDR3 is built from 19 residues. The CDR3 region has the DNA TGCAGCGTTGAAGAGGAAAATAGCGGGAGGGATAGGATGAGTAATGAGCAGTTCTTC. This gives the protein CSVEEENSGRDRMSNEQFF.

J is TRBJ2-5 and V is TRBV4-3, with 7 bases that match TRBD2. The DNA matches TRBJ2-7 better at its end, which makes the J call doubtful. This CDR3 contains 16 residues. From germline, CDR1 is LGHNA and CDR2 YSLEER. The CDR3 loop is CASSQDRAGFSYEQYF. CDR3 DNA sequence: TGCGCCAGCAGCCAAGATAGAGCGGGGTTCTCCTACGAGCAGTACTTC.

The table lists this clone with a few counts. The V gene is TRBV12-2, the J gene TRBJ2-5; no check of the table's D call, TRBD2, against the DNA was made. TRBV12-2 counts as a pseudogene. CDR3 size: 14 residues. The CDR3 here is CASRLGLYQETQYF. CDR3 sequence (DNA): TGTGCAAGTCGCTTAGGACTGTACCAAGAGACCCAGTACTTC.

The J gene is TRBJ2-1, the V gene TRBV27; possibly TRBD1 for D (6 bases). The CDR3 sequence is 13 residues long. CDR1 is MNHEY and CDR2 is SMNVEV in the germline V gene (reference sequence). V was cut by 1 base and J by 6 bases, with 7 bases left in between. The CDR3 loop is CASSLFRGNEQFF. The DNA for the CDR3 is TGTGCCAGCAGTTTATTCAGGGGCAATGAGCAGTTCTTC.

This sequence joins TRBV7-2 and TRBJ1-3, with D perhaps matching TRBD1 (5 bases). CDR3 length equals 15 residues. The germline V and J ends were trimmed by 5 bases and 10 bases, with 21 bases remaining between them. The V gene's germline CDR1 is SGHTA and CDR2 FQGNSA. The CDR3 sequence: CASSPDGANVRTIYF. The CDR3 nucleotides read TGTGCCAGCAGCCCCGATGGGGCTAATGTTAGGACCATATATTTT. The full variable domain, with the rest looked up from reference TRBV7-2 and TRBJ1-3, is GAGVSQSPSNKVTEKGKDVELRCDPISGHTALYWYRQSLGQGLEFLIYFQGNSAPDKSGLPSDRFSAERTGGSVSTLTIQRTQQEDSAVYLCASSPDGANVRTIYFGEGSWLTVV.

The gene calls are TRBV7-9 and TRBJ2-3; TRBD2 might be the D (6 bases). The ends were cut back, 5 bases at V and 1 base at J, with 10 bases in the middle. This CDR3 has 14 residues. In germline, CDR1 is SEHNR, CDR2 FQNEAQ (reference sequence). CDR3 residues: CASSRDSRTDTQYF. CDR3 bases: TGTGCCAGCAGCCGGGACTCTCGCACAGATACGCAGTATTTT.

The CDR3 bases are TGTGCCAGTAGTATAAGCGACTACAATGAGCAGTTCTTC. Its protein product is CASSISDYNEQFF. The chain has TRBV19 and TRBJ2-1; D not resolved. Between the trimmed V and J ends, which lost 2 bases and 3 bases, there was a span of 5 bases. CDR1 and CDR2 (germline): LNHDA, SQIVND (reference sequence). The CDR3 covers 13 residues. The full variable domain, in which reference TRBV19 and TRBJ2-1 provide the parts outside the CDR3, is DGGITQSPKYLFRKEGQNVTLSCEQNLNHDAMYWYRQDPGQGLRLIYYSQIVNDFQKGDIAEGYSVSREKKESFPLTVTSAQKNPTAFYLCASSISDYNEQFFGPGTRLTVL.

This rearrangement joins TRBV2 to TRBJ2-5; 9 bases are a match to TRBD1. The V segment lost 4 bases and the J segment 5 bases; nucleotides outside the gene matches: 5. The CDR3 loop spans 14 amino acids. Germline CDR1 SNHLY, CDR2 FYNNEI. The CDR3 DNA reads TGTGCCAGCAGTGGACAGGGGGGGCCGGAGACCCAGTACTTC. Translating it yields CASSGQGGPETQYF.

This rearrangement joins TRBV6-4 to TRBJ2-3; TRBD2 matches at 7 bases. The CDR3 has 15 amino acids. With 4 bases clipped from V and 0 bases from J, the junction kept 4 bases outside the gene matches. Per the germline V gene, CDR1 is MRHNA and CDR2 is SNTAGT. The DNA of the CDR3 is TGTGCCAGCAGTGGGTCTAGCGGAAGCACAGATACGCAGTATTTT. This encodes CASSGSSGSTDTQYF.

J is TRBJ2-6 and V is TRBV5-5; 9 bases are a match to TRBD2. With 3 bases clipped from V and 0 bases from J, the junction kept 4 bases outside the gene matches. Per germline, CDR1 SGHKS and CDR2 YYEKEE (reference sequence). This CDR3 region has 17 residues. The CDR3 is CASSWLAGNSGANVLTF. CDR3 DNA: TGTGCCAGCAGCTGGCTAGCGGGGAACTCTGGGGCCAACGTCCTGACTTTC.

The CDR3 DNA is TGTGCCAGCAGCTCCCGGACAGGGCGGGAAAAACTGTTTTTT. Protein sequence: CASSSRTGREKLFF. This chain connects TRBV7-9 to TRBJ1-4, with 8 bases that match TRBD1. J lost 8 bases, V lost 4 bases, and 6 bases had no gene match. The CDR3 consists of 14 residues. The germline V gene encodes CDR1 SEHNR and CDR2 FQNEAQ (reference sequence).

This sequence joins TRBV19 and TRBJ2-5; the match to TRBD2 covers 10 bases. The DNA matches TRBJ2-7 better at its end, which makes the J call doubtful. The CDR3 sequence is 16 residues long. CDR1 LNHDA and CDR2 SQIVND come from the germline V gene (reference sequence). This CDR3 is CASSIVKSGGDYEQYF. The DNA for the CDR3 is TGTGCCAGTAGTATAGTAAAAAGCGGGGGGGACTACGAGCAGTACTTC.

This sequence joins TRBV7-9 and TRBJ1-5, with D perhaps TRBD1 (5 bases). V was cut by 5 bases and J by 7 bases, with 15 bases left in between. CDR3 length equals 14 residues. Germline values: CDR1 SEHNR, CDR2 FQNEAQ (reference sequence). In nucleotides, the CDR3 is TGTGCCAGCAGCATGGGGCAGGGAAGGCAGCCCCAGCATTTT. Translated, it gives CASSMGQGRQPQHF.

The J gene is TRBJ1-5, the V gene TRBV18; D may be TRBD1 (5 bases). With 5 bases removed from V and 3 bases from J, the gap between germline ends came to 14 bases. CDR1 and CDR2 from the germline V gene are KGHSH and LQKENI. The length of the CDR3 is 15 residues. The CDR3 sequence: CASSYLRDDNQPQHF. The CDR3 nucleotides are TGTGCCAGCTCATACCTCAGGGATGACAATCAGCCCCAGCATTTT.

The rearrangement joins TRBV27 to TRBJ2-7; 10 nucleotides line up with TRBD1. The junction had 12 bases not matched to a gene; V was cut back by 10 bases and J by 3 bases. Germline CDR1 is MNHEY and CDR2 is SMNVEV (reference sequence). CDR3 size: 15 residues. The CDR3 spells CAILKRRDRGYEQYF. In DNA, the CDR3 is TGTGCCATCCTTAAGCGCCGGGACAGGGGCTACGAGCAGTACTTC.

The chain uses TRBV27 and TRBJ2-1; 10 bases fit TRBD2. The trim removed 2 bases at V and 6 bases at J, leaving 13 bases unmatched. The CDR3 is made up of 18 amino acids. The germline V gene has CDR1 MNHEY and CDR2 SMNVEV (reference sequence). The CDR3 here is CASSLGLTSGNRLNEQFF. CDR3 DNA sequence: TGTGCCAGCAGTTTAGGTCTAACTAGCGGGAACCGACTCAATGAGCAGTTCTTC.

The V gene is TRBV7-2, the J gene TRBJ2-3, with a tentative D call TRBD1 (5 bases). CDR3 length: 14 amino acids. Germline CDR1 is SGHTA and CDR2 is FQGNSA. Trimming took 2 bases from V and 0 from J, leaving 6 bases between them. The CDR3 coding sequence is TGTGCCAGCAGCTTACACAGGAGCACAGATACGCAGTATTTT. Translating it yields CASSLHRSTDTQYF.

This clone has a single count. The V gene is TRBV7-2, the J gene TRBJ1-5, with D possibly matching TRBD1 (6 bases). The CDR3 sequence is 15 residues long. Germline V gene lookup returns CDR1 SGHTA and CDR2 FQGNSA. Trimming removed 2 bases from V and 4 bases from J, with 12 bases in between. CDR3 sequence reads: CASSLTQGTNQPQHF. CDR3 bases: TGTGCCAGCAGCTTAACACAGGGTACAAATCAGCCCCAGCATTTT.

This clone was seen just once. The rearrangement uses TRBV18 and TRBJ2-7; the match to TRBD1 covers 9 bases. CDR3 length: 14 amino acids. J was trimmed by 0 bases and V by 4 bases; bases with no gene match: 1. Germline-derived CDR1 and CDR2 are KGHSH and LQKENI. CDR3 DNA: TGTGCCAGCTCACTACAGGGGGCCTCCTACGAGCAGTACTTC. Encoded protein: CASSLQGASYEQYF.

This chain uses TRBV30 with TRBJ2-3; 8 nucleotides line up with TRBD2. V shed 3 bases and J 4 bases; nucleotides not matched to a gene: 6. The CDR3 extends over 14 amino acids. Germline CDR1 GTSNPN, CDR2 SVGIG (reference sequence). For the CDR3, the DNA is TGTGCCTGGAGCTGGAGCGGGAGCGCAGATACGCAGTATTTT. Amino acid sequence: CAWSWSGSADTQYF.